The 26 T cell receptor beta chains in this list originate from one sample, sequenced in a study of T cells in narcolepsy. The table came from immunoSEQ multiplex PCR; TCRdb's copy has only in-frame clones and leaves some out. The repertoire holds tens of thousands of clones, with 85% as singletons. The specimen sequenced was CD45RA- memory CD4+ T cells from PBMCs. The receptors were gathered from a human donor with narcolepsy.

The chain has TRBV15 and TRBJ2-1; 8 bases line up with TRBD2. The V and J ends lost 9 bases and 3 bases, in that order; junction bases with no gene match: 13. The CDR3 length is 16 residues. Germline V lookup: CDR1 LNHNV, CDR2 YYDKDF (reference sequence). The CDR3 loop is CATRGGERGNYNEQFF. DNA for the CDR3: TGTGCCACTAGGGGGGGTGAGCGGGGGAACTACAATGAGCAGTTCTTC.

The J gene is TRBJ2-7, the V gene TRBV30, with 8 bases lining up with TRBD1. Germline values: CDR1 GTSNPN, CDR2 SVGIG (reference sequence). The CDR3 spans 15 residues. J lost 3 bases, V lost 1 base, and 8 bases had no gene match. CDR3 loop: CAWSGDRGGVYEQYF. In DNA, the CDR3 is TGTGCCTGGAGTGGCGACAGGGGAGGAGTCTACGAGCAGTACTTC.

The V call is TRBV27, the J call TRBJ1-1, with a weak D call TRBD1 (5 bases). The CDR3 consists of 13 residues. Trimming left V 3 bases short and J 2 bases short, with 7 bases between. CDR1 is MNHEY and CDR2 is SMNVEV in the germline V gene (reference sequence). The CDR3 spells CASSFDRNTEAFF. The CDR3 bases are TGTGCCAGCAGTTTTGACAGAAACACTGAAGCTTTCTTT.

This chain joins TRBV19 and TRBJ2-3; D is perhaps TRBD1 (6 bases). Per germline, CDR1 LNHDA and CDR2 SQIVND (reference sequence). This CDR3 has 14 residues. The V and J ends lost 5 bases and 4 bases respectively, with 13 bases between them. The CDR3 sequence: CASSSTGGADTQYF. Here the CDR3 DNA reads TGTGCCAGTAGTTCGACAGGAGGTGCAGATACGCAGTATTTT.

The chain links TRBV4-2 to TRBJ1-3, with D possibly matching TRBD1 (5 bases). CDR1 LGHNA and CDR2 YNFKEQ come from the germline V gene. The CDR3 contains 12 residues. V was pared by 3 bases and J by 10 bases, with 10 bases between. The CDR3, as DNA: TGTGCCAGCAGCCAGAGCGGGGGGACCATATATTTT. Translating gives CASSQSGGTIYF.

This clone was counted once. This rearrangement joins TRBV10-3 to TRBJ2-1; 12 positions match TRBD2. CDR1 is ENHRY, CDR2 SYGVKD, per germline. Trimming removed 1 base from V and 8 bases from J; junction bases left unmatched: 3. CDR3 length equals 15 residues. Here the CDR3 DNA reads TGTGCCATCAGTGAGTATGCTAGCGGGAGGGATGAGCAGTTCTTC. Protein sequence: CAISEYASGRDEQFF.

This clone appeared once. CDR3 sequence: CASSPAGGWNEQFF. DNA for the CDR3: TGTGCCAGCAGCCCAGCGGGAGGGTGGAATGAGCAGTTCTTC. The chain uses TRBV7-7 and TRBJ2-1; TRBD2 matches at 10 bases. The CDR3 contains 14 residues. V lost 5 bases and J lost 7; bases outside the gene matches: 5. In germline, CDR1 is SSHAT, CDR2 FNYEAQ (reference sequence).

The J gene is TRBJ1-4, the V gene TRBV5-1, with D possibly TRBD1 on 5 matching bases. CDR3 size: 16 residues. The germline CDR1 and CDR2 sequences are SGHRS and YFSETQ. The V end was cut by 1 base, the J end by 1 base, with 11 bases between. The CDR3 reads CASSLMAQGTNEKLFF. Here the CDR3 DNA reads TGCGCCAGCAGCTTGATGGCTCAGGGAACTAATGAAAAACTGTTTTTT.

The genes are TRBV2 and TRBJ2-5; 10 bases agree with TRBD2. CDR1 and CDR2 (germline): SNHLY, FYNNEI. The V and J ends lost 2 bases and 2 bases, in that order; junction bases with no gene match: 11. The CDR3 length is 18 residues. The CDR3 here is CASSERSSGRVGQETQYF. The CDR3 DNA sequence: TGTGCCAGCAGTGAACGGTCTAGCGGGAGAGTGGGTCAAGAGACCCAGTACTTC.

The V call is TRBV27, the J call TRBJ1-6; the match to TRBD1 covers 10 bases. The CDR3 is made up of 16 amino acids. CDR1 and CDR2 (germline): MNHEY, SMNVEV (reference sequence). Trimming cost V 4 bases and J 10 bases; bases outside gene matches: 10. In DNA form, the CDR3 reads TGTGCCAGCAGTTCCACGTCCGGGACAGGGGTGTCACCCCTCCACTTT. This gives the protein CASSSTSGTGVSPLHF.

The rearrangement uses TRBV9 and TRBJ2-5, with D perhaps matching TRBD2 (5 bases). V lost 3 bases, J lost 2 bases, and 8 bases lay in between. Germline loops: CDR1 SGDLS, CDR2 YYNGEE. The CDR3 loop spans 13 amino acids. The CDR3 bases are TGTGCCAGCAGCGACAGCGGACAAGAGACCCAGTACTTC. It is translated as CASSDSGQETQYF.

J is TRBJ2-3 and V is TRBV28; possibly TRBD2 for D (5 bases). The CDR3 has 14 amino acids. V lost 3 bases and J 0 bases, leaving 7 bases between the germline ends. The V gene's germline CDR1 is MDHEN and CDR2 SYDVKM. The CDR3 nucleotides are TGTGCCAGCAGTTTGGGCGGGAGCACAGATACGCAGTATTTT. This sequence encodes CASSLGGSTDTQYF.

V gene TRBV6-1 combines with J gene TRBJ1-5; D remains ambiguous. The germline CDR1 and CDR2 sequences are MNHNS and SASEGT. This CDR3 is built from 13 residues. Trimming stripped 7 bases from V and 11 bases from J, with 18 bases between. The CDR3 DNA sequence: TGTGCCAGCAATCGGCCCCTAGTACCGGCCCAGCATTTT. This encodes CASNRPLVPAQHF.

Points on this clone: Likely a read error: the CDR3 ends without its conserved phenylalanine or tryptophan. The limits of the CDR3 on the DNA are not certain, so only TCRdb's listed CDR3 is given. The CDR3 protein is CASSHPPAGGQFI. The rearrangement uses TRBV11-2 and TRBJ2-7; the table's TRBD2 call for D was not verified on the DNA. Germline assignment: CDR1 SGHAT and CDR2 FQNNGV. The CDR3 adds up to 13 amino acids, both ends counted.

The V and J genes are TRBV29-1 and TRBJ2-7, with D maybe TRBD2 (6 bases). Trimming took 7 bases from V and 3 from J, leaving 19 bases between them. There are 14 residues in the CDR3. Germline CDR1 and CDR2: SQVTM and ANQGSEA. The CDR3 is CSGPSSDWGYEQYF. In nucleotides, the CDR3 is TGCAGCGGCCCGTCTAGCGATTGGGGCTACGAGCAGTACTTC.

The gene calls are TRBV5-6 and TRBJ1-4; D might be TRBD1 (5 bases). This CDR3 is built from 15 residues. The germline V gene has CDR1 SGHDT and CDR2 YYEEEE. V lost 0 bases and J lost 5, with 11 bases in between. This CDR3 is CASSLVGRGNEKLFF. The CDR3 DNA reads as TGTGCCAGCAGCTTGGTGGGACGGGGGAATGAAAAACTGTTTTTT.

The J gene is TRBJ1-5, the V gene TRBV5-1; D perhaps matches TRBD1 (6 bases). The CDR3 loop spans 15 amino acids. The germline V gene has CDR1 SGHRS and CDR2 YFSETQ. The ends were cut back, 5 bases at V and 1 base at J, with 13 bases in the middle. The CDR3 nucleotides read TGCGCCAGCAGTGCTGGGGGCGGGAGCAATCAGCCCCAGCATTTT. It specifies CASSAGGGSNQPQHF.

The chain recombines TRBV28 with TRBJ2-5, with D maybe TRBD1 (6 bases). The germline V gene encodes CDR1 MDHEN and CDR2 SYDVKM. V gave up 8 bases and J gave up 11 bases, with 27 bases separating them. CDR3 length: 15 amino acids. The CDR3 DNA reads TGTGCCAGCCTTCCGCTAATACAGGGTACGTCAGAGCAGTACTTC. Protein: CASLPLIQGTSEQYF.

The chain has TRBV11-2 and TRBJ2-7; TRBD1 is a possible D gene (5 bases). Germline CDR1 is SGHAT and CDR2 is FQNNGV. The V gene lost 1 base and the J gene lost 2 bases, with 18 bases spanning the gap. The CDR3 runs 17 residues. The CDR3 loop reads CASSLVIRTHTPYEQYF. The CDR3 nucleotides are TGTGCCAGCAGCTTAGTGATTAGGACACACACGCCCTACGAGCAGTACTTC.

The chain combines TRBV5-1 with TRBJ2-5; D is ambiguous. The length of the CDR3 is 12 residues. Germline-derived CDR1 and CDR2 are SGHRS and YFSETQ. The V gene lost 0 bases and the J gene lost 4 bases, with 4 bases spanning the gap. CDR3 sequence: CASSLAGETQYF. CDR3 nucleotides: TGCGCCAGCAGCTTGGCCGGAGAGACCCAGTACTTC.

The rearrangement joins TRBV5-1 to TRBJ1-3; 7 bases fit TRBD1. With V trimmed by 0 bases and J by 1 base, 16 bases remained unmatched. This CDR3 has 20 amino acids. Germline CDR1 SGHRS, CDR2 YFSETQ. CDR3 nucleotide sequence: TGCGCCAGCAGCTTGGTGATTTTCGTAGGCAGGGGGTTTTCTGGAAACACCATATATTTT. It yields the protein CASSLVIFVGRGFSGNTIYF.

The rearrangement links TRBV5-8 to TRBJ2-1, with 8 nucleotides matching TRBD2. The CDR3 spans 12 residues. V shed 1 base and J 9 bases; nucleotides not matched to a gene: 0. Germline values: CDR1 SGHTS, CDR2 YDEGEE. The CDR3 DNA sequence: TGTGCCAGCAGCTTGACTAGCGGTGAGCAGTTCTTC. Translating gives CASSLTSGEQFF.

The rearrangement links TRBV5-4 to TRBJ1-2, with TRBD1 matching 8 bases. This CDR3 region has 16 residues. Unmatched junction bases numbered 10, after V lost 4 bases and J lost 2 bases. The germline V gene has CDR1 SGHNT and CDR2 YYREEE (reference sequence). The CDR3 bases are TGTGCCAGCAGCAAGCCAGGACAGGGTGAAAACTATGGCTACACCTTC. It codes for CASSKPGQGENYGYTF.

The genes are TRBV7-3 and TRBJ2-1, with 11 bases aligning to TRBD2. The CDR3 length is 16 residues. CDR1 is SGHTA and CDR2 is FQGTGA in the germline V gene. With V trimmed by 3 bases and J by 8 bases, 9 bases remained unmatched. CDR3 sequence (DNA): TGTGCCAGCAGCTTTTATCCGACTAGCGGGGTCGATGAGCAGTTCTTC. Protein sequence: CASSFYPTSGVDEQFF.

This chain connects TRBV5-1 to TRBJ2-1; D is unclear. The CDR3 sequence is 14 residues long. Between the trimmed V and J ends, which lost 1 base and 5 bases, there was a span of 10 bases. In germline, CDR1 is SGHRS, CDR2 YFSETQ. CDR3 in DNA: TGCGCCAGCAGCTTGCGCCAGGCACACAATGAGCAGTTCTTC. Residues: CASSLRQAHNEQFF.

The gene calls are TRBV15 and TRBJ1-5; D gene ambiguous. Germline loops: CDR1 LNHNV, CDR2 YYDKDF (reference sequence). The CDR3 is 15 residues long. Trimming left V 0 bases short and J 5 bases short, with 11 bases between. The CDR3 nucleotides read TGTGCCACCAGCAGAGATTCGGAGGCATATCAGCCCCAGCATTTT. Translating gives CATSRDSEAYQPQHF.